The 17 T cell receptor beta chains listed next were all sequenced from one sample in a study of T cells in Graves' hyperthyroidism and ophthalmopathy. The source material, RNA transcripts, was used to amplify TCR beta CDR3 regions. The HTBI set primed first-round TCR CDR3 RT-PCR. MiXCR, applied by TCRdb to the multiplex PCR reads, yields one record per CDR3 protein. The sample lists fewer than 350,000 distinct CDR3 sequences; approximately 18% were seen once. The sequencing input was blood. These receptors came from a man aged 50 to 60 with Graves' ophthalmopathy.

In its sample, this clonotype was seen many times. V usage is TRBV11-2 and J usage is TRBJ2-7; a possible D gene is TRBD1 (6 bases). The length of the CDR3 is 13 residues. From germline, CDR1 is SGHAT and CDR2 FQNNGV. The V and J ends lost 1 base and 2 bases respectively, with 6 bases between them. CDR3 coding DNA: TGTGCCAGCAGCTTAGGGACAGCCTACGAGCAGTACTTC. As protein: CASSLGTAYEQYF. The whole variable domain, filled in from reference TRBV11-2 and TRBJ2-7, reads EAGVAQSPRYKIIEKRQSVAFWCNPISGHATLYWYQQILGQGPKLLIQFQNNGVVDDSQLPKDRFSAERLKGVDSTLKIQPAKLEDSAVYLCASSLGTAYEQYFGPGTRLTVT.

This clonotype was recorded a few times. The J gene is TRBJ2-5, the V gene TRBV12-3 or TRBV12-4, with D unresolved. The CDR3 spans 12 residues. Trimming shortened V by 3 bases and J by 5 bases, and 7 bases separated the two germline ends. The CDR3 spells CASSFDAETQYF. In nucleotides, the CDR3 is TGTGCCAGCAGTTTTGACGCGGAGACCCAGTACTTC.

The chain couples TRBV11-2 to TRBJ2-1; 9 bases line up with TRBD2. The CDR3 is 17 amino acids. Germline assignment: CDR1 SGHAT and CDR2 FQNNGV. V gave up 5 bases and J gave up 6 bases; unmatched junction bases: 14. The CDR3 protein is CASSPEGRLAELNEQFF. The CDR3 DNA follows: TGTGCCAGCAGCCCCGAAGGTCGACTAGCGGAACTCAATGAGCAGTTCTTC.

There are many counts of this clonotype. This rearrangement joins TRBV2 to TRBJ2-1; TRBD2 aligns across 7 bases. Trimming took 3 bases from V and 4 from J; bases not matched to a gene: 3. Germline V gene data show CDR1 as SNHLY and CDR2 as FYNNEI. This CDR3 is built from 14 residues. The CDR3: CASSEAGEYNEQFF. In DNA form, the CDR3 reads TGTGCCAGCAGTGAGGCGGGAGAGTACAATGAGCAGTTCTTC.

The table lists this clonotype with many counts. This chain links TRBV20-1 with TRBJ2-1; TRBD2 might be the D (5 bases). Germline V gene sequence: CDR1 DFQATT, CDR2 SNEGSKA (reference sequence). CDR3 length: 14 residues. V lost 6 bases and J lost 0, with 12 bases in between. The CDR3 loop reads CSAGVVSSYNEQFF. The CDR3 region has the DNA TGCAGTGCGGGAGTGGTGAGCTCCTACAATGAGCAGTTCTTC.

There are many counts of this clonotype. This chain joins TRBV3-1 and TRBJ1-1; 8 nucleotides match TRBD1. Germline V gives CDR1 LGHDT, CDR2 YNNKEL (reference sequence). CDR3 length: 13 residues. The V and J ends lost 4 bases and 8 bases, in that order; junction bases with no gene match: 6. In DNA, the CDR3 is TGTGCCAGCAGCCCCTTACAGGGGGGGGAAGCTTTCTTT. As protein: CASSPLQGGEAFF.

The CDR3 sequence is CASSFSELAGGRSSYNEQFF. DNA for the CDR3: TGTGCCAGCAGTTTTAGTGAACTAGCGGGAGGGCGGAGCTCCTACAATGAGCAGTTCTTC. The rearrangement joins TRBV2 to TRBJ2-1, with TRBD2 identical over 13 bases. Germline CDR1 and CDR2: SNHLY and FYNNEI. This CDR3 is built from 20 residues. V lost 5 bases and J lost 0; bases outside the gene matches: 13.

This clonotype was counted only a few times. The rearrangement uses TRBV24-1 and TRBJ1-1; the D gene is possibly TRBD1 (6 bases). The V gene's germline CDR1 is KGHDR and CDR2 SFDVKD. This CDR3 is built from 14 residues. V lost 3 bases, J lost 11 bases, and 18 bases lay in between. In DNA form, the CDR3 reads TGTGCCACCAGTGATCCTCTGACAGGTCAGAGGGCTTTCTTT. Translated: CATSDPLTGQRAFF.

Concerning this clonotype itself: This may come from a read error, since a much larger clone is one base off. The CDR3 here is CASSLGGASPLHF. The CDR3, as DNA: TGCGCCAGCAGCTTGGGAGGCGCCTCACCCCTCCACTTT. The chain recombines TRBV5-1 with TRBJ1-6; D remains ambiguous. CDR3 length: 13 amino acids. Germline V gene sequence: CDR1 SGHRS, CDR2 YFSETQ. V was pared by 0 bases and J by 10 bases, with 8 bases between.

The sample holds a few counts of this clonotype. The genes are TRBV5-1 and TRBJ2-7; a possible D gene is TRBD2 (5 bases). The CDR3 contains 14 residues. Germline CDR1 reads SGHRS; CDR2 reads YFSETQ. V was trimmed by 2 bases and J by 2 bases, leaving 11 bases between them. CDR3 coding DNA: TGCGCCAGCAGCTTTTGGACTGAGACCTACGAGCAGTACTTC. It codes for CASSFWTETYEQYF. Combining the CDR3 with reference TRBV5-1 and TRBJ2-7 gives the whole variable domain KAGVTQTPRYLIKTRGQQVTLSCSPISGHRSVSWYQQTPGQGLQFLFEYFSETQRNKGNFPGRFSGRQFSNSRSEMNVSTLELGDSALYLCASSFWTETYEQYFGPGTRLTVT.

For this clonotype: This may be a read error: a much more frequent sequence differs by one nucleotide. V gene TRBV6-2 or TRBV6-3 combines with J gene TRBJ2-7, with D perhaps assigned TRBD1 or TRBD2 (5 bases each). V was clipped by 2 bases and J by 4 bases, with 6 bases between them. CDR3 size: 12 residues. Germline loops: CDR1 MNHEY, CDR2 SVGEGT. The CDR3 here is CASSYEGYEQYF. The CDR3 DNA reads TGTGCCAGCAGTTACGAGGGGTACGAGCAGTACTTC.

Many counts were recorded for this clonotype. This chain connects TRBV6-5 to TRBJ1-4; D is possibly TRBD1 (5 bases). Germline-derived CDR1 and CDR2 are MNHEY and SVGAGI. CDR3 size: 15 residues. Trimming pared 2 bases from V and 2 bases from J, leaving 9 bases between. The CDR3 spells CASSYSRDTNEKLFF. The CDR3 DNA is TGTGCCAGCAGTTACAGTCGGGACACTAATGAAAAACTGTTTTTT.

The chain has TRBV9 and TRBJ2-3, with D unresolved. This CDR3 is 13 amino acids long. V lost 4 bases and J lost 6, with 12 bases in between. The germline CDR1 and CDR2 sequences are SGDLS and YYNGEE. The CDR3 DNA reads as TGTGCCAGCAGCCCCGAAGCTTGGGATACGCAGTATTTT. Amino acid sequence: CASSPEAWDTQYF. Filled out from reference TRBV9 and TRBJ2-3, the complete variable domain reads DSGVTQTPKHLITATGQRVTLRCSPRSGDLSVYWYQQSLDQGLQFLIQYYNGEERAKGNILERFSAQQFPDLHSELNLSSLELGDSALYFCASSPEAWDTQYFGPGTRLTVL.

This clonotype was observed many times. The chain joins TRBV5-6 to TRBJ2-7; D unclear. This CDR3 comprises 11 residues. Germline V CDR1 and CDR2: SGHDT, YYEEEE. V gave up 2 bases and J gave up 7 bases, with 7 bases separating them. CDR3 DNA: TGTGCCAGCAGCTTAGTCAGTGAGCAGTACTTC. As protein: CASSLVSEQYF.

The CDR3 loop reads CASRPDSYGTDTQYF. Here the CDR3 DNA reads TGTGCCAGCAGACCGGACTCATATGGCACAGATACGCAGTATTTT. J is TRBJ2-3 and V is TRBV6-1; maybe TRBD2 (5 bases). This CDR3 spans 15 amino acids. Germline loops: CDR1 MNHNS, CDR2 SASEGT. The germline V and J ends were trimmed by 6 bases and 1 base, with 14 bases remaining between them.

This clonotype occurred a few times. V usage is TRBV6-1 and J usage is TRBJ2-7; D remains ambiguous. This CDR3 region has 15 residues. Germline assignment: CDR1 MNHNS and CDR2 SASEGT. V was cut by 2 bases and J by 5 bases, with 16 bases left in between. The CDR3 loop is CASSENLAERNEQYF. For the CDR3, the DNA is TGTGCCAGCAGTGAAAATTTGGCAGAAAGGAACGAGCAGTACTTC.

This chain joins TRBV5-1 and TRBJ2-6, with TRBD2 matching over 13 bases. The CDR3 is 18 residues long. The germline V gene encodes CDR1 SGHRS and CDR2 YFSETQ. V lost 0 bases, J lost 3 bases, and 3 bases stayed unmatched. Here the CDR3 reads CASSLGLAGGSGANVLTF. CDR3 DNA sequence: TGCGCCAGCAGCTTGGGACTAGCGGGAGGTAGTGGGGCCAACGTCCTGACTTTC.